These 26 T cell receptor beta chains came from one sample sequenced in a study of cytomegalovirus exposure and HLA in healthy donors. This PCR relied on a set of 60 Vbeta primers and 13 Jbeta primers. Assay: immunoSEQ multiplex PCR; the TCRdb copy retains only in-frame clones and omits some. The sample shows some 110,000 clones, almost 70% of them seen only once. Sequencing was performed on PBMCs. The source is a man aged 25 to 45 in good health and CMV-seronegative.

The chain is built from TRBV7-3 and TRBJ2-2; no reliable D call. CDR1 is SGHTA and CDR2 is FQGTGA in the germline V gene. Trimming removed 2 bases from V and 0 bases from J, with 7 bases in between. The CDR3 is 15 residues long. The CDR3 coding sequence is TGTGCCAGCAGCTTACAACATTCGAACACCGGGGAGCTGTTTTTT. The encoded protein is CASSLQHSNTGELFF.

The rearrangement joins TRBV11-2 to TRBJ2-1, with D possibly being TRBD1 (6 bases). This CDR3 has 12 residues. CDR1 is SGHAT and CDR2 is FQNNGV in the germline V gene. Trimming shortened V by 5 bases and J by 15 bases, and 17 bases separated the two germline ends. The CDR3, as DNA: TGTGCCAGCAGCCTCCCGGGGCAGGGGCGGTTCTTC. Translation gives CASSLPGQGRFF.

The V call is TRBV7-2, the J call TRBJ2-5; TRBD2 aligns across 14 bases. The last part of the DNA fits TRBJ2-7 better; the J call may be wrong. Germline-derived CDR1 and CDR2 are SGHTA and FQGNSA. The CDR3 covers 16 residues. This chain's CDR3 is CASSQGLAGALYEQYF. Here the CDR3 DNA reads TGTGCCAGCAGCCAGGGACTAGCGGGAGCCCTCTACGAGCAGTACTTC.

The chain combines TRBV7-3 with TRBJ1-2, with TRBD1 identical over 8 bases. V trimming: 3 bases; J trimming: 6 bases; junction bases outside the gene matches: 6. CDR1 and CDR2 from the germline V gene are SGHTA and FQGTGA. The CDR3 sequence is 14 residues long. The CDR3 spells CASSFRQGADGYTF. The CDR3 coding sequence is TGTGCCAGCAGCTTTCGTCAGGGGGCTGATGGCTACACCTTC.

The chain joins TRBV18 to TRBJ2-7, with D possibly matching TRBD1 (6 bases). V was shortened by 0 bases and J by 4 bases, with 16 bases between the two germline ends. This CDR3 comprises 16 residues. CDR1 is KGHSH and CDR2 is LQKENI in the germline V gene. The CDR3 region is CASSPPSLQGNYEQYF. In nucleotides, the CDR3 is TGTGCCAGCTCACCACCTTCTTTACAGGGTAATTACGAGCAGTACTTC.

This sequence joins TRBV5-6 and TRBJ1-1; possible D gene TRBD1, 6 bases. V was pared by 4 bases and J by 1 base, with 17 bases between. CDR1 and CDR2 from the germline V gene are SGHDT and YYEEEE. The CDR3 runs to 16 residues. Here the CDR3 reads CASSHIQQGPNTEAFF. CDR3 sequence (DNA): TGTGCCAGCAGCCACATACAACAGGGACCGAACACTGAAGCTTTCTTT.

The rearrangement joins TRBV7-2 to TRBJ2-1; 14 bases map to TRBD2. CDR3 length: 16 amino acids. Per germline, CDR1 SGHTA and CDR2 FQGNSA. J was trimmed by 12 bases and V by 1 base; bases with no gene match: 8. The CDR3 here is CASSLEGTSGRNGQFF. Written as DNA, the CDR3 is TGTGCCAGCAGCTTAGAAGGGACTAGCGGGAGAAACGGGCAGTTCTTC.

This chain links TRBV5-1 with TRBJ1-1; 8 bases agree with TRBD1. Trimming removed 2 bases from V and 8 bases from J; junction bases left unmatched: 5. Per the germline V gene, CDR1 is SGHRS and CDR2 is YFSETQ. The length of the CDR3 is 13 residues. CDR3 sequence reads: CASSFTGGREAFF. The CDR3 coding sequence is TGCGCCAGCAGCTTTACAGGGGGGCGAGAAGCTTTCTTT.

This clone was seen a handful of times. The J gene is TRBJ1-4, the V gene TRBV29-1, with D tentatively TRBD1 (5 bases). The germline V and J ends were trimmed by 7 bases and 17 bases, with 26 bases remaining between them. From germline, CDR1 is SQVTM and CDR2 ANQGSEA. The CDR3 extends over 13 amino acids. Here the CDR3 DNA reads TGCAGCGCCTCCACGGGGCGGGGCCCCCCTGTTTTTTTT. It is translated as CSASTGRGPPVFF.

J is TRBJ1-5 and V is TRBV25-1, with TRBD1 matching 8 bases. CDR1 is MGHDK, CDR2 SYGVNS, per germline. This CDR3 contains 15 residues. Trimming cost V 0 bases and J 5 bases; bases outside gene matches: 3. CDR3: CASSEYAQGDQPQHF. In DNA form, the CDR3 reads TGTGCCAGCAGTGAATATGCACAGGGGGATCAGCCCCAGCATTTT.

The V call is TRBV19, the J call TRBJ2-5; 8 nucleotides line up with TRBD1. J lost 5 bases, V lost 5 bases, and 13 bases had no gene match. This CDR3 region has 16 residues. Per the germline V gene, CDR1 is LNHDA and CDR2 is SQIVND (reference sequence). DNA for the CDR3: TGTGCCAGTAGTCCCGAAAACTATCCAGGGGGCGAGACCCAGTACTTC. This codes for CASSPENYPGGETQYF.

The rearrangement links TRBV2 to TRBJ2-3; D is possibly TRBD1 (5 bases). The CDR3 is 14 amino acids. The germline V gene encodes CDR1 SNHLY and CDR2 FYNNEI. Trimming took off 8 bases at V and 1 base at J, with 13 bases between the two ends. CDR3 DNA sequence: TGTGCCAGCCGGAAGGGCAGGGGCACAGATACGCAGTATTTT. Protein: CASRKGRGTDTQYF.

V is TRBV4-3 and J is TRBJ2-1; perhaps TRBD2 as D (6 bases). The germline V and J ends were trimmed by 4 bases and 8 bases, with 18 bases remaining between them. The CDR3 length is 15 residues. Germline loops: CDR1 LGHNA, CDR2 YSLEER. CDR3 protein: CASSRSGGTIDEQFF. CDR3 DNA sequence: TGCGCCAGCAGCCGGTCTGGCGGGACGATAGATGAGCAGTTCTTC.

This clone was seen once. The chain links TRBV4-3 to TRBJ2-4, with TRBD2 matching over 12 bases. CDR1 LGHNA and CDR2 YSLEER come from the germline V gene. The V gene end was trimmed by 0 bases and the J gene end by 6 bases; junction bases not matched to a gene: 3. The CDR3 runs to 16 residues. The CDR3: CASSQEPGLAGNIQYF. CDR3 sequence (DNA): TGCGCCAGCAGCCAAGAGCCGGGACTAGCGGGAAACATTCAGTACTTC.

J is TRBJ2-3 and V is TRBV27; 10 nucleotides align to TRBD2. The CDR3 loop spans 14 amino acids. Germline lookup yields CDR1 MNHEY and CDR2 SMNVEV (reference sequence). Trimming took 4 bases from V and 6 from J; bases not matched to a gene: 4. CDR3 in DNA: TGTGCCAGCAGTTACAGCGGGAGGGTGGATACGCAGTATTTT. Its protein product is CASSYSGRVDTQYF.

The rearrangement links TRBV10-3 to TRBJ1-1, with D perhaps TRBD1 (5 bases). In germline, CDR1 is ENHRY, CDR2 SYGVKD. Trimming removed 4 bases from V and 10 bases from J, with 16 bases in between. The CDR3 spans 13 residues. This CDR3 is CAISGNGGRVAFF. Written as DNA, the CDR3 is TGTGCCATCAGTGGAAACGGGGGGAGAGTAGCTTTCTTT.

This chain joins TRBV9 and TRBJ2-3; the D gene is possibly TRBD1 (6 bases). Trimming pared 3 bases from V and 4 bases from J, leaving 12 bases between. The CDR3 loop spans 14 amino acids. Germline V CDR1 and CDR2: SGDLS, YYNGEE. The DNA of the CDR3 is TGTGCCAGCAGCGAGGGTCAGGGGCCAGATACGCAGTATTTT. Protein sequence: CASSEGQGPDTQYF. The complete variable domain, with remaining parts taken from reference TRBV9 and TRBJ2-3, reads DSGVTQTPKHLITATGQRVTLRCSPRSGDLSVYWYQQSLDQGLQFLIQYYNGEERAKGNILERFSAQQFPDLHSELNLSSLELGDSALYFCASSEGQGPDTQYFGPGTRLTVL.

The chain joins TRBV19 to TRBJ1-1; 10 nucleotides align to TRBD1. Germline lookup yields CDR1 LNHDA and CDR2 SQIVND (reference sequence). There are 14 residues in the CDR3. After removal of 6 bases from V and 1 base from J, the junction contained 2 bases not matched to a gene. The CDR3 reads CASRTGGTNTEAFF. CDR3 nucleotide sequence: TGTGCCAGTAGGACAGGGGGCACGAACACTGAAGCTTTCTTT.

V usage is TRBV29-1 and J usage is TRBJ1-2; the D gene is possibly TRBD1 (6 bases). Trimming took 6 bases from V and 8 from J, leaving 16 bases between them. The germline gives CDR1 SQVTM, CDR2 ANQGSEA. There are 12 residues in the CDR3. CDR3 coding DNA: TGCAGCGTCACGGCGGGGGCAAGGGGCTACACCTTC. The encoded protein is CSVTAGARGYTF.

In its sample, this clone was seen once. This chain joins TRBV19 and TRBJ1-2; the D is unclear. CDR1 LNHDA and CDR2 SQIVND come from the germline V gene (reference sequence). This CDR3 spans 12 amino acids. V lost 7 bases and J lost 2, with 8 bases in between. The CDR3, as DNA: TGTGCCAGTAAGAGGCCGAACTATGGCTACACCTTC. This translates into CASKRPNYGYTF.

This clone was seen a few times. The genes are TRBV6-5 and TRBJ1-2, with a possible D match to TRBD1 (5 bases). Trimming took off 6 bases at V and 0 bases at J, with 14 bases between the two ends. The germline gives CDR1 MNHEY, CDR2 SVGAGI. The CDR3 is 15 residues long. The CDR3 loop reads CASREPGLANYGYTF. As DNA, the CDR3 is TGTGCCAGCAGGGAACCGGGACTAGCTAACTATGGCTACACCTTC.

The chain joins TRBV7-9 to TRBJ2-7; 9 nucleotides line up with TRBD2. The CDR3 extends over 15 amino acids. Germline loops: CDR1 SEHNR, CDR2 FQNEAQ (reference sequence). V lost 5 bases to trimming and J lost 3 bases; unmatched junction nucleotides: 8. For the CDR3, the DNA is TGTGCCAGCAGCCCCAGGAGGACTAGCGACTACGAGCAGTACTTC. Amino acid sequence: CASSPRRTSDYEQYF.

The gene calls are TRBV5-1 and TRBJ1-4; 7 bases line up with TRBD1. This CDR3 comprises 17 residues. CDR1 SGHRS and CDR2 YFSETQ come from the germline V gene. Trimming at V came to 0 bases and at J to 5 bases, leaving 10 bases not matched to a gene. The CDR3 reads CASSLDRGPGRNEKLFF. CDR3 DNA sequence: TGCGCCAGCAGCTTGGATAGGGGGCCGGGGCGGAATGAAAAACTGTTTTTT.

The chain uses TRBV11-2 and TRBJ1-3, with D possibly matching TRBD1 (5 bases). V lost 1 base, J lost 0 bases, and 7 bases lay in between. The germline CDR1 and CDR2 sequences are SGHAT and FQNNGV. The CDR3 length is 15 residues. CDR3 region: CASSLGQTSGNTIYF. CDR3 in DNA: TGTGCCAGCAGCTTAGGACAGACCTCTGGAAACACCATATATTTT.

V and J are TRBV7-8 and TRBJ2-5; no clear D gene. CDR1 is SGHVS and CDR2 is FQNEAQ in the germline V gene. Trimming pared 1 base from V and 1 base from J, leaving 7 bases between. The length of the CDR3 is 14 residues. The CDR3 sequence is CASSLVGSQETQYF. The CDR3, as DNA: TGTGCCAGCAGCTTAGTTGGCAGCCAAGAGACCCAGTACTTC. Together with reference TRBV7-8 and TRBJ2-5, the CDR3 gives the full variable domain: GAGVSQSPRYKVAKRGQDVALRCDPISGHVSLFWYQQALGQGPEFLTYFQNEAQLDKSGLPSDRFFAERPEGSVSTLKIQRTQQEDSAVYLCASSLVGSQETQYFGPGTRLLVL.

CDR3 DNA: TGTGCCACCAGCACCCAAGGCGGGGACAATGAGCAGTTCTTC. This translates into CATSTQGGDNEQFF. The chain joins TRBV15 to TRBJ2-1, with D possibly matching TRBD2 (6 bases). V was clipped by 4 bases and J by 5 bases, with 12 bases between them. This CDR3 has 14 amino acids. Germline values: CDR1 LNHNV, CDR2 YYDKDF (reference sequence).